This T cell receptor (beta chain) appears in the sequencing data of a study of spatial heterogeneity in lung cancer. On the study more broadly: As counted in raw reads, each unique TCR and UMI combination appeared more than ten times on average. Study-wide findings and caveats: Resection saw ubiquitous expanded tumor TCRs appear in blood more than follow-up did.

TCRdb analysed the 5' RACE reads with MiXCR anew, one entry per CDR3 protein. The sample yields tens of thousands of distinct CDR3 sequences, 5.2% seen once. The time point is: sample taken at primary tumor resection. Whole RNA came from tumor, nontumor lung or frozen PBMC and was sequenced without being sorted. There were 72 donors, all of them untreated patients with early-stage non-small cell lung cancer. CDR1 LGHNA and CDR2 YSLEER come from the germline V gene. The CDR3 spans 12 residues. Trimming removed 0 bases at V and 9 bases at J, with 6 bases between. For this clonotype: Its target is not known.

The input for sequencing was PBMCs, taken at surgery. This chain links TRBV4-3 with TRBJ1-5; no reliable D call. This clonotype was sampled from a female donor with early-stage non-small cell lung cancer. CDR3 nucleotide sequence: TGCGCCAGCAGCCAAGACCGTGGGCCCCAGCATTTT. Amino acid sequence: CASSQDRGPQHF.